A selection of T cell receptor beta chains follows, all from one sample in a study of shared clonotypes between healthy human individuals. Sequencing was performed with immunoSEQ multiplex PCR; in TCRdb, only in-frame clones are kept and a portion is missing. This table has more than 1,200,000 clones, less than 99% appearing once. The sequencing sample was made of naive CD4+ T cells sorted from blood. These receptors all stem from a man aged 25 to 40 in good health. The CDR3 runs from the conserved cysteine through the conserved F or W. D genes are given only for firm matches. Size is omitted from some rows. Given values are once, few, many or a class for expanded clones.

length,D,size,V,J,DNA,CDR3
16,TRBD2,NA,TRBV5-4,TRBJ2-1,TGTGCCAGCAGCTTTTACGGACTAGCGGGACTGGATGAGCAGTTCTTC,CASSFYGLAGLDEQFF
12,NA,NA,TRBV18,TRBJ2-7,TGTGCCAGCTCACCCCTGAGAGGCGAGCAGTACTTC,CASSPLRGEQYF
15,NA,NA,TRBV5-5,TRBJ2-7,TGTGCCAGCAGTTCCAGCCCTGGGGTGATCAACGAGCAGTACTTC,CASSSSPGVINEQYF
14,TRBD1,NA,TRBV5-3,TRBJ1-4,TGTGCCAGAAGCTTGAACCAACAGGGGATAAAACTGTTTTTT,CARSLNQQGIKLFF
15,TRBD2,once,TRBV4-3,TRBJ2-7,TGCGCCAGCAGCCAAGGACTAGCGGGAAGCTACGAGCAGTACTTC,CASSQGLAGSYEQYF
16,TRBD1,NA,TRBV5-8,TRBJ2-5,TGTGCCAGCAGTAAACAACACAGGGGGCGGGGAGAGACCCAGTACTTC,CASSKQHRGRGETQYF
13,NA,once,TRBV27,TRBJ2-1,TGTGCCAGCAGGAAAGCGGAATACAATGAGCAGTTCTTC,CASRKAEYNEQFF
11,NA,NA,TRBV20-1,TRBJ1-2,TGCAGTGCTAGAGAACCGGGACGAGACACCTTC,CSAREPGRDTF
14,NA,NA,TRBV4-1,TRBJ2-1,TGCGCCAGCAGCTCCGGACTATTTCGGGATGAGCAGTTCTTC,CASSSGLFRDEQFF
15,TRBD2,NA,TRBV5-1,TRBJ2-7,TGCGCCAGCAGCTTTGGACTAGAATCATCCTACGAGCAGTACTTC,CASSFGLESSYEQYF
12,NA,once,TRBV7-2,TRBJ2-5,TGTGCCAGCAGCTCCGGTGGTCTTACCCAGTACTTC,CASSSGGLTQYF
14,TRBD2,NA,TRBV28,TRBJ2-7,TGTGCCAGCAGTCTAGCGGGAGATATTTACGAGCAGTACTTC,CASSLAGDIYEQYF
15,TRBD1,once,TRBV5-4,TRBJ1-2,TGTGCCAGCAGCTTGCCGACAGGGGGCAATGATGGCTACACCTTC,CASSLPTGGNDGYTF
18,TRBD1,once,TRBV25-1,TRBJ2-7,TGTGCCAGCAGTGAAAAGTACTGGGGGACAGGGAGGCCGGACGAGCAGTACTTC,CASSEKYWGTGRPDEQYF
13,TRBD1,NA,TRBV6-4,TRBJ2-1,TGTGCCAGCAGAAAGGGACAGACCAATGAGCAGTTCTTC,CASRKGQTNEQFF
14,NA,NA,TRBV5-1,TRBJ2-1,TGCGCCAGCAGCTTGCAGCCACCTTACAATGAGCAGTTCTTC,CASSLQPPYNEQFF
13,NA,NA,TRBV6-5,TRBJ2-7,TGTGCCAGCAGTTCCGCAGGAGTCTACGAGCAGTACTTC,CASSSAGVYEQYF
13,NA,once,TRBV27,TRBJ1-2,TGTGCCAGCGGGCTCGCGGTTAACTATGGCTACACCTTC,CASGLAVNYGYTF
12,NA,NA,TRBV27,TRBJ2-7,TGTGCCAGCAGGGCTGGGGGCTGGGAGCAGTACTTC,CASRAGGWEQYF
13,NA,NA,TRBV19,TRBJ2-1,TGTGCCAGTAGTATCGGCGGGGGCGGTGAGCAGTTCTTC,CASSIGGGGEQFF
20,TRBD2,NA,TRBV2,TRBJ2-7,TGTGCCAGCAGTGAACCGGAGGACTCCGGGACTAGCTTTAGCTCCTACGAGCAGTACTTC,CASSEPEDSGTSFSSYEQYF
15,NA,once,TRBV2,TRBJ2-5,TGTGCCAGCATCCCTAACGCTGGGGAAGGAGAGACCCAGTACTTC,CASIPNAGEGETQYF